The 20 T cell receptor beta chains below all came from one sample that was sequenced in a study of technical replicates of blood from a handful of donors listed by TCRdb under 2017. Library creation used the immunoSEQ multiplex PCR assay. TCRdb took over this immuneACCESS table, retaining in-frame rearrangements with V and J assigned. Such tables are incomplete; in checked studies, under half of the missing clones stem from an unresolved V gene, and the remainder is unexplained. The sample data list around 79,000 clones, and 75% to 95% of these were observed just once. The top ten clonotypes cover approximately 0.4% of the sample. Sequenced sample: T cells isolated from PBMCs. Receptors were obtained from a human donor in good health. Some clones in this sample may be carry-over from other donors' samples.

This clone was recorded once. This chain joins TRBV5-6 and TRBJ2-3; TRBD1 aligns across 7 bases. The CDR3 sequence is 15 residues long. The junction had 7 bases not matched to a gene; V was cut back by 3 bases and J by 3 bases. Germline CDR1 SGHDT, CDR2 YYEEEE. In nucleotides, the CDR3 is TGTGCCAGCAGCTCCAGCTGGACAGGAACAGATACGCAGTATTTT. Translation gives CASSSSWTGTDTQYF.

The chain couples TRBV19 to TRBJ1-3; D possibly corresponds to TRBD1 (6 bases). The V end lost 7 bases, the J end lost 8 bases, and 15 bases lay between the germline ends. Germline lookup yields CDR1 LNHDA and CDR2 SQIVND (reference sequence). The CDR3 spans 13 residues. DNA for the CDR3: TGTGCCAGTACCTTACAGGGCGGATACACCATATATTTT. Translated: CASTLQGGYTIYF.

A single count supports this clone. The chain is built from TRBV6-5 and TRBJ1-2; tentative D call: TRBD1 (5 bases). V lost 5 bases, J lost 7 bases, and 20 bases lay in between. Germline CDR1 MNHEY, CDR2 SVGAGI. The CDR3 consists of 15 residues. The CDR3: CASSAVPLGARGYTF. CDR3 in DNA: TGTGCCAGCAGTGCGGTACCGCTTGGGGCGCGTGGCTACACCTTC.

The chain carries TRBV23-1 and TRBJ1-3; D is undetermined. TRBV23-1 is designated an ORF whose function remains uncertain. The CDR3 extends over 17 amino acids. V lost 1 base and J lost 0, with 13 bases in between. CDR3 sequence reads: CASSQLQAIFSGNTIYF. The CDR3 coding sequence is TGCGCCAGCAGTCAATTGCAGGCAATCTTCTCTGGAAACACCATATATTTT.

The chain employs TRBV27 and TRBJ2-3; perhaps TRBD1 as D (7 bases). Trimming stripped 6 bases from V and 4 bases from J, with 23 bases between. This CDR3 is built from 17 residues. The V gene's germline CDR1 is MNHEY and CDR2 SMNVEV (reference sequence). CDR3 in DNA: TGTGCCAGCAGGCCGCCGGGGGCAGGACAGGACCCAGATACGCAGTATTTT. This translates into CASRPPGAGQDPDTQYF.

This chain connects TRBV9 to TRBJ2-1, with D perhaps TRBD2 (5 bases). CDR1 and CDR2 from the germline V gene are SGDLS and YYNGEE. Trimming left V 0 bases short and J 9 bases short, with 10 bases between. This CDR3 is 13 amino acids long. The CDR3 DNA follows: TGTGCCAGCAGCGTAGGTTACGCGGGTGAGCAGTTCTTC. Residues: CASSVGYAGEQFF.

V is TRBV5-1 and J is TRBJ2-1; D might be TRBD2 (5 bases). CDR1 and CDR2 from the germline V gene are SGHRS and YFSETQ. V was pared by 4 bases and J by 2 bases, with 10 bases between. The CDR3 extends over 14 amino acids. Here the CDR3 DNA reads TGCGCCAGCAGCCCCAGCGGAGCCTACAATGAGCAGTTCTTC. This sequence encodes CASSPSGAYNEQFF. Complete variable domain (other parts from reference TRBV5-1 and TRBJ2-1): KAGVTQTPRYLIKTRGQQVTLSCSPISGHRSVSWYQQTPGQGLQFLFEYFSETQRNKGNFPGRFSGRQFSNSRSEMNVSTLELGDSALYLCASSPSGAYNEQFFGPGTRLTVL.

The chain uses TRBV9 and TRBJ1-2; D is possibly TRBD1 (5 bases). V dropped 3 bases and J dropped 4 bases, with 13 bases sitting between them. Per germline, CDR1 SGDLS and CDR2 YYNGEE. This CDR3 is 14 amino acids long. Here the CDR3 reads CASSAESGGYGYTF. DNA of the CDR3: TGTGCCAGCAGCGCCGAATCCGGGGGCTATGGCTACACCTTC.

This chain links TRBV28 with TRBJ1-1; 8 bases map to TRBD1. Losses at the gene ends were 6 bases for V and 0 bases for J; bases not matched to a gene: 3. Germline-derived CDR1 and CDR2 are MDHEN and SYDVKM. This CDR3 contains 14 residues. Here the CDR3 DNA reads TGTGCCAGCAGAAACAGGGGGATGAACACTGAAGCTTTCTTT. Protein sequence: CASRNRGMNTEAFF. The variable domain in full, completed from reference TRBV28 and TRBJ1-1, reads DVKVTQSSRYLVKRTGEKVFLECVQDMDHENMFWYRQDPGLGLRLIYFSYDVKMKEKGDIPEGYSVSREKKERFSLILESASTNQTSMYLCASRNRGMNTEAFFGQGTRLTVV.

The count of this clone is one. This rearrangement joins TRBV29-1 to TRBJ2-7; the match to TRBD2 covers 13 bases. This CDR3 contains 13 residues. CDR1 and CDR2 from the germline V gene are SQVTM and ANQGSEA. The ends lost 8 bases at V and 3 bases at J; junction bases unmatched: 4. CDR3 nucleotides: TGCAGCTTTCGACTAGCGGGAGGCTACGAGCAGTACTTC. Amino acid sequence: CSFRLAGGYEQYF.

V gene TRBV5-4 combines with J gene TRBJ2-5; D is perhaps TRBD1 (5 bases). The CDR3 is 13 residues long. CDR1 SGHNT and CDR2 YYREEE come from the germline V gene (reference sequence). Deletions cut 0 bases from V and 4 bases from J, with 7 bases between. The CDR3 DNA reads TGTGCCAGCAGCTTGGCCCAGGGAGAGACCCAGTACTTC. This translates into CASSLAQGETQYF.

This clone was seen a single time. This chain uses TRBV28 with TRBJ1-5, with D maybe TRBD1 (6 bases). Trimming stripped 2 bases from V and 6 bases from J, with 11 bases between. Germline values: CDR1 MDHEN, CDR2 SYDVKM. This CDR3 has 14 residues. CDR3 DNA: TGTGCCAGCAGTTTAGAGGGGGATGTTCAGCCCCAGCATTTT. Residues: CASSLEGDVQPQHF.

The chain employs TRBV15 and TRBJ2-7, with 10 positions matching TRBD2. This CDR3 comprises 17 residues. The V and J ends lost 4 bases and 4 bases, in that order; junction bases with no gene match: 13. Germline lookup yields CDR1 LNHNV and CDR2 YYDKDF (reference sequence). The CDR3 DNA follows: TGTGCCACCAGCATAATGGGGCCCCTAGCGGGAGAATACGAGCAGTACTTC. Translation: CATSIMGPLAGEYEQYF.

In DNA form, the CDR3 reads TGTGCCACCAGCAGAGGACTAGCGACAGATACGCAGTATTTT. It yields the protein CATSRGLATDTQYF. The chain links TRBV15 to TRBJ2-3, with 8 bases identical to TRBD2. J lost 3 bases, V lost 1 base, and 0 bases had no gene match. The CDR3 is 14 amino acids. The germline V gene has CDR1 LNHNV and CDR2 YYDKDF (reference sequence).

The CDR3 reads CASTGRAFTGELFF. The CDR3 nucleotides read TGCGCCAGCACGGGCAGGGCCTTCACCGGGGAGCTGTTTTTT. V usage is TRBV5-1 and J usage is TRBJ2-2, with D possibly matching TRBD1 (5 bases). The CDR3 has 14 amino acids. Germline V gene lookup returns CDR1 SGHRS and CDR2 YFSETQ. V dropped 6 bases and J dropped 4 bases, with 13 bases sitting between them.

This clone appeared once. This chain links TRBV12-5 with TRBJ2-5, with 7 bases aligning to TRBD1. The CDR3 consists of 13 residues. With V trimmed by 6 bases and J by 5 bases, 6 bases remained unmatched. Germline CDR1 LGHNT, CDR2 FRNRAP. The CDR3 DNA reads as TGTGCTAGTGGAACAGGGGTAGGGGAGACCCAGTACTTC. Translating gives CASGTGVGETQYF.

This chain connects TRBV10-1 to TRBJ2-1, with TRBD2 matching 13 bases. The germline V gene encodes CDR1 WNHNN and CDR2 SYGVQD (reference sequence). This CDR3 is built from 15 residues. V was pared by 8 bases and J by 8 bases, with 9 bases of the junction left unmatched. CDR3 loop: CASGSGTSGMDEQFF. For the CDR3, the DNA is TGCGCCAGCGGATCCGGGACTAGCGGGATGGATGAGCAGTTCTTC.

In its sample, this clone was seen once. This chain links TRBV28 with TRBJ2-6, with unresolved D. Trimming left V 3 bases short and J 4 bases short, with 10 bases between. The V gene's germline CDR1 is MDHEN and CDR2 SYDVKM. The CDR3 is 15 amino acids. Here the CDR3 DNA reads TGTGCCAGCAGTTTTGGCTTTCGAGGGGCCAACGTCCTGACTTTC. Protein sequence: CASSFGFRGANVLTF. The full variable domain, rest sourced from reference TRBV28 and TRBJ2-6, is DVKVTQSSRYLVKRTGEKVFLECVQDMDHENMFWYRQDPGLGLRLIYFSYDVKMKEKGDIPEGYSVSREKKERFSLILESASTNQTSMYLCASSFGFRGANVLTFGAGSRLTVL.

The sample holds one count of this clone. This sequence joins TRBV9 and TRBJ2-3; 9 bases agree with TRBD1. V shed 4 bases and J 3 bases; nucleotides not matched to a gene: 3. The CDR3 sequence is 14 residues long. Germline V gives CDR1 SGDLS, CDR2 YYNGEE. CDR3: CASSRDRVTDTQYF. CDR3 DNA: TGTGCCAGCAGCCGGGACAGGGTGACAGATACGCAGTATTTT.

This clone came up a few times. The chain links TRBV29-1 to TRBJ1-1; D gene uncertain. This CDR3 has 10 residues. V was clipped by 7 bases and J by 7 bases, with 10 bases between them. Germline values: CDR1 SQVTM, CDR2 ANQGSEA. The CDR3 DNA follows: TGCAGCGACGACGGAGGTGAAGCTTTCTTT. Translation gives CSDDGGEAFF.